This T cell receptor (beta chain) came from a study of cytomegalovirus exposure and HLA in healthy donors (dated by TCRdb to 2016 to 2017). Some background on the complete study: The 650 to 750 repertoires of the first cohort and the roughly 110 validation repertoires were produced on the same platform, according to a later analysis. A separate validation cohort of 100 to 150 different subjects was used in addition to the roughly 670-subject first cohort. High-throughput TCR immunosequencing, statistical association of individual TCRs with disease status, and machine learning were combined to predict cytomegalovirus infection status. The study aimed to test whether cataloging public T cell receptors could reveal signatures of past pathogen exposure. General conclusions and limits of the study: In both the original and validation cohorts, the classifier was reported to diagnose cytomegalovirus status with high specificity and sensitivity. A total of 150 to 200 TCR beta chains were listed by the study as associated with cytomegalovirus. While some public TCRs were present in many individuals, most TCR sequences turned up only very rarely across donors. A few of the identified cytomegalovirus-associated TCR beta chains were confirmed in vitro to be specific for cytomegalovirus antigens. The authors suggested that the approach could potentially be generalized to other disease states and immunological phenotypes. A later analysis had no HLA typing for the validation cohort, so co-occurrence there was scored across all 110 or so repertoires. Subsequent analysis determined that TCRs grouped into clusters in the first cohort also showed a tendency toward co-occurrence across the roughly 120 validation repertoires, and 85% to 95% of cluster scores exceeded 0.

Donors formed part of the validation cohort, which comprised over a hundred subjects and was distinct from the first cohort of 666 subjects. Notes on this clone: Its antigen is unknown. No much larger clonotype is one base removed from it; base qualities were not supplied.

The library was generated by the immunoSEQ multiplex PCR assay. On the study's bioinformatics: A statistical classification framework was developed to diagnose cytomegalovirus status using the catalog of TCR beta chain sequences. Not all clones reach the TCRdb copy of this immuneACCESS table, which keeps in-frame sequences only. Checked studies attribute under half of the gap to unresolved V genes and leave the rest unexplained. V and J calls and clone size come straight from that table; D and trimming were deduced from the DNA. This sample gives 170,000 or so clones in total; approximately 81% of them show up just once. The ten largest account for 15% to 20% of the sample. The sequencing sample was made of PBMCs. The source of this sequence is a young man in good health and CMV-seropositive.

At the DNA level, the sequence is TGTGCCAGCAGCTCTGGTAGGGCGGGGGGCCGAATTTCCTACGAGCAGTACTTC. This encodes CASSSGRAGGRISYEQYF. The rearrangement joined TRBV7-2 to TRBJ2-7; the junction holds 8 bases that match TRBD2. CDR1 and CDR2 are read off the germline V gene as SGHTA and FQGNSA. Inclusive of the bounding cysteine and phenylalanine, the CDR3 is 18 residues long. Kept here is only the CDR3 DNA, which spans 54 bases and is read in frame from base 1. V is trimmed back by 4 bases and J by 1 base, and the junction contains 15 bases that no gene match accounts for. The reference TRBV7-2 and TRBJ2-7 proteins fill in what lies around the CDR3, so the full variable domain reads GAGVSQSPSNKVTEKGKDVELRCDPISGHTALYWYRQSLGQGLEFLIYFQGNSAPDKSGLPSDRFSAERTGGSVSTLTIQRTQQEDSAVYLCASSSGRAGGRISYEQYFGPGTRLTVT.